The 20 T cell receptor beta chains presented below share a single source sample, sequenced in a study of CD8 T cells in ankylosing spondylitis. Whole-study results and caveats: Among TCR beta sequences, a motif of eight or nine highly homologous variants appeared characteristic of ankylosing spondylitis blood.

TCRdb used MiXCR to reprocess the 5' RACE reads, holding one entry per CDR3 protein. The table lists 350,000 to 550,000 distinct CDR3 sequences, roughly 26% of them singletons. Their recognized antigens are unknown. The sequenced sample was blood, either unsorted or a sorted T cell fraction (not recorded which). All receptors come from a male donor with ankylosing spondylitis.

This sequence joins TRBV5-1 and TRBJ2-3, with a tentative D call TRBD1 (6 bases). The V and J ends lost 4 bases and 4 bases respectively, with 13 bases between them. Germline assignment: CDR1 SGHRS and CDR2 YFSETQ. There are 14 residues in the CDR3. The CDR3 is CASSLPGASDTQYF. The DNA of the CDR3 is TGCGCCAGCAGCCTTCCAGGGGCCTCAGATACGCAGTATTTT.

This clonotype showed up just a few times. CDR3 protein: CASTPGYMNTEAFF. The CDR3 region has the DNA TGTGCCAGCACCCCAGGGTACATGAACACTGAAGCTTTCTTT. The V call is TRBV7-2, the J call TRBJ1-1; the D gene is possibly TRBD1 (5 bases). CDR3 size: 14 residues. V dropped 7 bases and J dropped 0 bases, with 12 bases sitting between them. Germline-derived CDR1 and CDR2 are SGHTA and FQGNSA.

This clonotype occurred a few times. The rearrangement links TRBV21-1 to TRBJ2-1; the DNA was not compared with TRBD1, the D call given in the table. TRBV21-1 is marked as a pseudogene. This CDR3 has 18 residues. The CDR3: CASSKDHLDLDRDNEQFF. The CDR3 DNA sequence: TGTGCCAGCAGCAAAGACCACCTAGACCTGGACAGGGATAATGAGCAGTTCTTC.

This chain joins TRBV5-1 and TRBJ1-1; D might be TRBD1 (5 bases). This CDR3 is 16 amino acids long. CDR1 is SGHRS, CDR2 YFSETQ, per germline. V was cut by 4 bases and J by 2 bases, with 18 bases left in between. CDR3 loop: CASSPDTVLGNTEAFF. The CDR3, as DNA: TGCGCCAGCAGCCCGGACACAGTGTTGGGCAACACTGAAGCTTTCTTT.

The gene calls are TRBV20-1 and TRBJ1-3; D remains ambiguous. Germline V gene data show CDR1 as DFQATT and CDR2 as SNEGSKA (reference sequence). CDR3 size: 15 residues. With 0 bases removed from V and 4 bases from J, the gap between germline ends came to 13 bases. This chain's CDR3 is CSARDRVTGGNTIYF. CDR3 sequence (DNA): TGCAGTGCTAGAGATCGCGTAACGGGGGGAAACACCATATATTTT.

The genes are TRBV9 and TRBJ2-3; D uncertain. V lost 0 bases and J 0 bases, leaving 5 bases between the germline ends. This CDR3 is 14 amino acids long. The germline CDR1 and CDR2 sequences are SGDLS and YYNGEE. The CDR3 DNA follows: TGTGCCAGCAGCGTAGGGGTCAGCACAGATACGCAGTATTTT. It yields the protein CASSVGVSTDTQYF.

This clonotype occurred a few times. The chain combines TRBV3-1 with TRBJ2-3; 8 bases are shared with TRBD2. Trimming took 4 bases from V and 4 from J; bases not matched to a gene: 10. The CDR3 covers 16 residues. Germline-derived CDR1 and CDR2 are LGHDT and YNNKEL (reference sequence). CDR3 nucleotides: TGTGCCAGCAGCCTCGGGCGGGAGGTGGTCCCAGATACGCAGTATTTT. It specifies CASSLGREVVPDTQYF.

CDR3 nucleotide sequence: TGTGCCAGCAGCCCTTGGGGTACGAGCTCTGGAAACACCATATATTTT. This encodes CASSPWGTSSGNTIYF. This chain uses TRBV7-2 with TRBJ1-3, with D unclear. Trimming stripped 5 bases from V and 0 bases from J, with 14 bases between. CDR1 is SGHTA, CDR2 FQGNSA, per germline. The length of the CDR3 is 16 residues.

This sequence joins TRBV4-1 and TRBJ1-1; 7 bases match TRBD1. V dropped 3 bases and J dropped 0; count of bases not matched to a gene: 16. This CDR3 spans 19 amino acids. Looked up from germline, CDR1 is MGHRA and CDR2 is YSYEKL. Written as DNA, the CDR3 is TGCGCCAGCAGCCACGAGATTGGACAGGCGAAGATCATGAACACTGAAGCTTTCTTT. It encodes CASSHEIGQAKIMNTEAFF.

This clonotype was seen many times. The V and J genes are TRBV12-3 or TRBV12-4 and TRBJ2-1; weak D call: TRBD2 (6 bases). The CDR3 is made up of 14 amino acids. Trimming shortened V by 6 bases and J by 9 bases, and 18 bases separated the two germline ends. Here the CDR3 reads CASSYSGLRSEQFF. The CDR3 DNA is TGTGCCAGCAGCTACAGCGGGTTACGGAGTGAGCAGTTCTTC.

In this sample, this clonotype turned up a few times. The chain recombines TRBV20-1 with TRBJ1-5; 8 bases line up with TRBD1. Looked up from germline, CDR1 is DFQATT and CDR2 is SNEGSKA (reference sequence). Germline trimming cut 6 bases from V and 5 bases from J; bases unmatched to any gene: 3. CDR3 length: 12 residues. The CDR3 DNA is TGCAGTGCCAAGACAGGGGATCAGCCCCAGCATTTT. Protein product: CSAKTGDQPQHF.

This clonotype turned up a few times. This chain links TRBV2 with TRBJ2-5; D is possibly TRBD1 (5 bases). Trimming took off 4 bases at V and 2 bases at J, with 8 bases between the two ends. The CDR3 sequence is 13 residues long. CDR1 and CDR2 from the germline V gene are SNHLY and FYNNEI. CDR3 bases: TGTGCCAGCAGTGCAGACAGTCAAGAGACCCAGTACTTC. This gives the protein CASSADSQETQYF.

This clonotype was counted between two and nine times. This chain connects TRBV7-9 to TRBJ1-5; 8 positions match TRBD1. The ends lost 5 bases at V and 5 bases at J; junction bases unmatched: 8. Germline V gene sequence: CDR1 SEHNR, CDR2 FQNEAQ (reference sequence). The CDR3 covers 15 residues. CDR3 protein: CASSPGDRRYQPQHF. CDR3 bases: TGTGCCAGCAGCCCTGGGGACAGGAGATATCAGCCCCAGCATTTT. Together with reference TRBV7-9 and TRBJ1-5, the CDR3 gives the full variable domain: DTGVSQNPRHKITKRGQNVTFRCDPISEHNRLYWYRQTLGQGPEFLTYFQNEAQLEKSRLLSDRFSAERPKGSFSTLEIQRTEQGDSAMYLCASSPGDRRYQPQHFGDGTRLSIL.

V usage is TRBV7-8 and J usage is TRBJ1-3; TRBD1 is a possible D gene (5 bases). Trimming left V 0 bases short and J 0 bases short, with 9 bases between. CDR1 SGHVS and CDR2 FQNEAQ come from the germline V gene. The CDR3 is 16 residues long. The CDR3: CASSLAGPFSGNTIYF. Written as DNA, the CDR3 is TGTGCCAGCAGCTTAGCGGGGCCATTCTCTGGAAACACCATATATTTT.

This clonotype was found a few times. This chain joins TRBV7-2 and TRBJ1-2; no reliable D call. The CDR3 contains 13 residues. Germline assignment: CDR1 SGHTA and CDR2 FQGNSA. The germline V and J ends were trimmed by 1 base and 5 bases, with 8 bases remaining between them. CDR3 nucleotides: TGTGCCAGCAGCTTAGATGCGGAATATGGCTACACCTTC. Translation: CASSLDAEYGYTF.

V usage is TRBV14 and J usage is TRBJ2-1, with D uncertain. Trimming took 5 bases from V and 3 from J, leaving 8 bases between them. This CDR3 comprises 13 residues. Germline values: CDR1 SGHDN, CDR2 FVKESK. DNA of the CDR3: TGTGCCAGCAGCGGCCATGGCTACAATGAGCAGTTCTTC. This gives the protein CASSGHGYNEQFF.

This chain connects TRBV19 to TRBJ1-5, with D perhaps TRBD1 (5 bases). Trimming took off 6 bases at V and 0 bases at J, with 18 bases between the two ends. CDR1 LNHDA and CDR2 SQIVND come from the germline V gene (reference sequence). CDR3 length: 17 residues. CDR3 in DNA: TGTGCCAGTAGGAAGGGGACGCAAAGGGATAGCAATCAGCCCCAGCATTTT. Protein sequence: CASRKGTQRDSNQPQHF.

CDR3: CASSSQAVGTYEQYF. As DNA, the CDR3 is TGTGCCAGCAGTTCCCAGGCGGTGGGGACCTACGAGCAGTACTTC. The rearrangement joins TRBV27 to TRBJ2-7, with D hard to call. The CDR3 loop spans 15 amino acids. V dropped 4 bases and J dropped 2 bases, with 15 bases sitting between them. Germline CDR1 and CDR2: MNHEY and SMNVEV (reference sequence).

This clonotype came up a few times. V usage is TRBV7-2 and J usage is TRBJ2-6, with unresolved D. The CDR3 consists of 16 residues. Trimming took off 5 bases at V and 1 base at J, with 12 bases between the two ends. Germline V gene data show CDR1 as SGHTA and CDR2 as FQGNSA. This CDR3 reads CASSPRYESGANVLTF. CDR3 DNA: TGTGCCAGCAGCCCTAGATATGAGTCTGGGGCCAACGTCCTGACTTTC.

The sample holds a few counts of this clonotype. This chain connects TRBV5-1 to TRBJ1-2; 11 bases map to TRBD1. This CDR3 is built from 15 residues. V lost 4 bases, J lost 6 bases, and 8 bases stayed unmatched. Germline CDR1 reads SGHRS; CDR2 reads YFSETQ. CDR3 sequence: CASSPGQGAFDGYTF. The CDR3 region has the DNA TGCGCCAGCAGCCCTGGACAGGGGGCTTTCGATGGCTACACCTTC.